These T cell receptor beta chains were read from a single sample in a study of blood T cell repertoires in COVID-19. Only in-frame clones appear in the TCRdb table, and some are missing; sequencing was by immunoSEQ multiplex PCR. The table shows around 190,000 clones, with around 79% occurring only once. Sequences were obtained from peripheral blood. These receptor sequences come from a woman aged 45-65 years with acute or convalescent COVID-19. Both conserved end residues are part of each CDR3. The order of the fields is J gene, clone size, V gene, CDR3 length, D gene, CDR3 protein, CDR3 DNA. D genes are given only for firm matches. Clone size is given for some rows only: seen once, a few or many times, or a class if the clone is expanded.

TRBJ2-2	-	TRBV24-1	13	-	CATRSGDTGELFF	TGTGCCACCAGATCAGGGGACACCGGGGAGCTGTTTTTT
TRBJ2-7	-	TRBV19	15	TRBD2	CASRNKRGPTYEQYF	TGTGCCAGTAGGAACAAGCGGGGACCCACCTACGAGCAGTACTTC
TRBJ1-3	-	TRBV30	12	-	CAWTTGGNTIYF	TGTGCCTGGACCACAGGGGGAAACACCATATATTTT
TRBJ1-1	-	TRBV3-1/TRBV3-2	16	-	CASSPSGGRLNTEAFF	TGTGCCAGCAGCCCCTCGGGGGGGCGGCTGAACACTGAAGCTTTCTTT
TRBJ1-3	-	TRBV27	14	-	CASSISGTGNTIYF	TGTGCCAGCAGTATTTCCGGGACTGGAAACACCATATATTTT
TRBJ1-4	-	TRBV7-8	18	-	CASSLAWEPRLTNEKLFF	TGTGCCAGCAGCTTAGCATGGGAGCCCCGGCTAACTAATGAAAAACTGTTTTTT
TRBJ1-4	few	TRBV29-1	14	-	CSACELEDNEKLFF	TGCAGCGCCTGTGAGCTGGAGGATAATGAAAAACTGTTTTTT
TRBJ1-6	-	TRBV12-3/TRBV12-4	12	-	CASSSYPEPLHF	TGTGCCAGCAGTTCCTATCCCGAACCCCTCCACTTT
TRBJ2-3	-	TRBV21-1	18	-	CASSKVKRQNQYTDTQYF	TGTGCCAGCAGCAAAGTCAAGCGACAGAACCAGTACACAGATACGCAGTATTTT
TRBJ2-1	-	TRBV7-9	17	-	CASSSITSSGSYNEQFF	TGTGCCAGCAGCTCCATCACTAGCAGTGGCTCCTACAATGAGCAGTTCTTC
TRBJ1-2	-	TRBV27	19	-	CASSFLEAVNRHPPYGYTF	TGTGCCAGCAGTTTTTTGGAAGCGGTCAACCGCCACCCCCCCTATGGCTACACCTTC
TRBJ2-1	-	TRBV19	16	TRBD2	CASSTLGLAGGNEQFF	TGTGCCAGTAGTACCCTCGGACTAGCGGGAGGCAATGAGCAGTTCTTC
TRBJ1-1	-	TRBV20-1	11	-	CSAARVTEAFF	TGCAGTGCTGCCAGGGTTACTGAAGCTTTCTTT
TRBJ1-2	-	TRBV30	14	-	CAWSRIRGAEGYTF	TGTGCCTGGAGTAGAATAAGGGGCGCAGAGGGCTACACCTTC
TRBJ2-7	few	TRBV28	14	TRBD1	CASRRDRGTYEQYF	TGTGCCAGCCGGCGGGACAGGGGAACCTACGAGCAGTACTTC
TRBJ1-5	-	TRBV5-4	15	-	CASSLAGNSNQPQHF	TGTGCCAGCAGCTTGGCAGGAAATAGCAATCAGCCCCAGCATTTT
TRBJ2-1	-	TRBV10-3	15	-	CAISAPGLLGDEQFF	TGTGCCATCAGTGCACCGGGACTGCTGGGGGATGAGCAGTTCTTC
TRBJ2-7	-	TRBV27	14	TRBD2	CASSLSGRKAEQYF	TGTGCCAGCAGTCTTAGCGGGAGAAAAGCCGAGCAGTACTTC
TRBJ2-3	once	TRBV28	15	TRBD2	CASRDGLAGTDTQYF	TGTGCCAGCAGAGACGGACTAGCGGGGACAGATACGCAGTATTTT
TRBJ1-6	-	TRBV18	16	TRBD1	CASSPLSDRGNSPLHF	TGTGCCAGCTCACCACTTTCGGACAGGGGAAATTCACCCCTCCACTTT
TRBJ2-7	-	TRBV29-1	16	TRBD1	CSVAHRSRTGINEQYF	TGCAGCGTTGCCCACCGTTCGAGGACAGGGATAAACGAGCAGTACTTC
TRBJ1-2	-	TRBV5-1	16	-	CASSPIPTGFNYGYTF	TGCGCCAGCAGCCCCATACCTACAGGGTTCAACTATGGCTACACCTTC
TRBJ2-2	-	TRBV15	14	TRBD2	CATSSGLATGELFF	TGTGCCACCTCTTCGGGACTAGCGACCGGGGAGCTGTTTTTT
TRBJ2-3	-	TRBV7-2	12	TRBD2	CASTRGGGRQYF	TGTGCCAGCACCCGGGGCGGGGGGAGGCAGTATTTT
TRBJ1-5	-	TRBV18	13	-	CASSPGENQPQHF	TGTGCCAGCTCACCAGGGGAGAATCAGCCCCAGCATTTT
TRBJ1-2	few	TRBV18	14	-	CASSPNDRNYGYTF	TGTGCCAGCTCACCGAACGACAGGAACTATGGCTACACCTTC
TRBJ2-5	-	TRBV7-2	17	TRBD2	CASSLSFARSGSRTQYF	TGTGCCAGCAGCTTATCATTCGCACGGAGCGGGAGTCGGACCCAGTACTTC
TRBJ2-1	-	TRBV6-2/TRBV6-3	16	-	CASSLGGAYSYNEQFF	TGTGCCAGCAGTTTAGGCGGCGCCTACTCCTACAATGAGCAGTTCTTC
TRBJ1-5	-	TRBV5-6	15	TRBD1	CASSISGTGGQPQHF	TGTGCCAGCAGCATCTCGGGGACAGGGGGACAGCCCCAGCATTTT
TRBJ2-7	-	TRBV24-1	13	TRBD2	CATSGGISYEQYF	TGTGCCACATCGGGGGGTATCTCCTACGAGCAGTACTTC
TRBJ2-7	-	TRBV6-1	12	-	CASSEVEYEQYF	TGTGCCAGCAGTGAAGTCGAGTACGAGCAGTACTTC
TRBJ1-2	-	TRBV6-5	14	TRBD1	CASRGTGLNYGYTF	TGTGCCAGCAGAGGGACAGGGCTTAACTATGGCTACACCTTC
TRBJ2-7	-	TRBV18	13	TRBD1	CASSLGQDYEQYF	TGTGCCAGCTCACTGGGACAGGACTACGAGCAGTACTTC
TRBJ1-1	-	TRBV12-3/TRBV12-4	13	-	CASSLVSRAEAFF	TGTGCCAGCAGTTTAGTTAGTCGGGCTGAAGCTTTCTTT
TRBJ1-2	-	TRBV15	16	TRBD1	CATSRDTTGEGYGYTF	TGTGCCACCAGCAGAGATACGACAGGGGAGGGCTATGGCTACACCTTC
TRBJ2-2	-	TRBV11-2	16	TRBD2	CASSPTSGVGTGELFF	TGTGCCAGCAGCCCGACTAGCGGGGTCGGAACCGGGGAGCTGTTTTTT
TRBJ2-1	-	TRBV28	16	TRBD2	CASSLRDRGRDNEQFF	TGTGCCAGCAGTTTAAGGGACCGGGGGAGGGATAATGAGCAGTTCTTC
TRBJ1-5	-	TRBV28	16	TRBD1	CASSAAGQGSNQPQHF	TGTGCCAGCAGTGCTGCCGGACAGGGGAGCAATCAGCCCCAGCATTTT
TRBJ2-7	-	TRBV11-3	20	TRBD1	CASYRHCPSPGQERSYEQYF	TGTGCCAGCTATAGGCACTGCCCAAGTCCGGGACAGGAGCGCTCCTACGAGCAGTACTTC
TRBJ2-5	-	TRBV2	15	TRBD1	CASSLGQGAGETQYF	TGTGCCAGCAGTCTTGGACAGGGGGCGGGAGAGACCCAGTACTTC
TRBJ2-7	-	TRBV20-1	11	-	CSAARRGEQYF	TGCAGTGCCGCGCGGCGGGGCGAGCAGTACTTC
TRBJ2-5	-	TRBV3-1/TRBV3-2	16	-	CASSPSGDILQETQYF	TGTGCCAGCAGTCCCAGCGGAGACATACTACAAGAGACCCAGTACTTC
TRBJ1-5	-	TRBV14	15	-	CASSQEGRGNQPQHF	TGTGCCAGCAGCCAAGAGGGCAGGGGAAACCAGCCCCAGCATTTT
TRBJ2-4	once	TRBV19	13	TRBD2	CASRKSGGNIQYF	TGTGCCAGTAGAAAAAGCGGGGGAAACATTCAGTACTTC